The T cell receptor beta chain under discussion was sequenced for a study of blood T cell repertoires in COVID-19 (TCRdb year 2020). Context from the whole study: Samples from collaborators originated in the United States, Italy and Spain and spanned both the acute and convalescent phases of COVID-19. The material from the prospective study consisted of cDNA or gDNA derived from T cells, B-cell-depleted T cells, or PBMCs. The dataset comprised deeply sampled blood TCRbeta repertoires from subjects exposed to, actively infected with, or recovered from COVID-19. The repertoires were made available in a free public database intended to serve as a resource for research on the immune response to SARS-CoV-2. The samples were drawn from the first 160 participants of the ongoing ImmuneRACE study and from 1,254 subjects provided by 6 global collaborators. A de-identified subject ID, COVID-19 status, age in years and sex were almost always included in the sample metadata. Where available, HLA class I and class II types were obtained from metadata supplied by the sample provider rather than from assay-based typing. The paper's findings and limits, for the study overall: The amount of clinical and demographic metadata varied by source and participant and was provided uncurated.

Whole blood was collected in K2EDTA tubes by collaborating institutions according to the institutions' own protocols. For TCRbeta analysis, collaborator samples were shipped as frozen whole blood, as isolated PBMCs, or as DNA extracted from either sample type. The germline V gene sets CDR1 to SGDLS and CDR2 to YYNGEE. Trimming removed 0 bases from V and 8 bases from J; the gene matches leave 3 bases unexplained. Inclusive of the bounding cysteine and phenylalanine, the CDR3 is 15 residues long. The only DNA kept is the CDR3, 45 bases in frame from the first base. Regarding this clone: Its antigen specificity is not known. Nothing much larger sits one base from this clone, and base qualities are not available.

The immunoSEQ Assay, a bias-controlled multiplex PCR, was used to amplify TCRbeta CDR3 regions from genomic DNA. The paper's data handling went like this. The number of nucleated cells in each sample was estimated from the amplification of reference gene primers within the assay. Sequence reads were collapsed and filtered to measure the absolute abundance of every unique TCRbeta CDR3 rearrangement. For each sample, productive Simpson clonality was calculated as the square root of Simpson's diversity index over productive rearrangements. The table comes from immuneACCESS by way of TCRdb, which keeps in-frame sequences with V and J called. Part of the clones is missing from these tables; in studies checked, under half for an unresolved V gene and the rest for unknown reasons. The DNA gave D and trimming, while V, J and clone size come from that table. The table for this sample lists around 71,000 clones; around nine tenths of them were counted only once. Jointly, the top ten make up roughly 2% of the sample.

This TCR came from a woman in her sixties with acute or convalescent COVID-19. Sequences were obtained from peripheral blood. This sequence uses TRBV9 and TRBJ2-3; TRBD2 matches 13 bases in the middle. This receptor carries the CDR3 CASSVETSGGATQYF. The DNA reads as follows: TGTGCCAGCAGCGTAGAAACTAGCGGGGGGGCTACGCAGTATTTT.